The entry below gives a single TCR beta chain sequence along with its context. Its antigen target is currently unknown. Base qualities are missing; no much larger clone stands one base away. This entry comes from a study of cytomegalovirus exposure and HLA in healthy donors (dated 2017 in TCRdb). Some background on the complete study: According to a later analysis, one platform produced both the approximately 110 validation repertoires and the 670 or so repertoires of the first cohort. Besides the first cohort of around 670 subjects, a separate validation cohort made up of over 95 different subjects was used. To predict cytomegalovirus infection status, the study combined high-throughput TCR immunosequencing, statistical association of individual TCRs with disease status, and machine learning. The study was designed to test whether signatures of past pathogen exposure could be identified by cataloging public T cell receptors.

The library was built by means of the immunoSEQ multiplex PCR assay. The authors' pipeline ran thus. A statistical classification framework was developed to diagnose cytomegalovirus status using the catalog of TCR beta chain sequences. Imported from immuneACCESS, the table was reduced by TCRdb to in-frame sequences with V and J called. These copies leave out some clones; in studies compared against another copy, an unresolved V gene accounts for under half, and the cause of the remainder is not known. V and J calls and clone size are those listed in that table; D and trimming were worked out from the DNA. For this sample the table gives about 160,000 clones, of which 75% to 90% were detected only once. 2% to 2.5% of the sample rests with the top ten. The donors were included in the validation cohort of over a hundred subjects, a group kept apart from the roughly 690-subject first cohort. Study-level results and caveats: A later analysis had no HLA typing for the validation cohort, so co-occurrence there was scored across all 130 or so repertoires. A later analysis found that TCRs clustered in the first cohort also tended to co-occur in the roughly 120 validation repertoires, with 94% of cluster scores above 0. In vitro tests confirmed that a few of the cytomegalovirus-associated TCR beta chains recognize cytomegalovirus antigens. The study gave a list of about 170 TCR beta chains associated with cytomegalovirus. The authors suggested that the approach could potentially be generalized to other disease states and immunological phenotypes. Across donors, most TCR sequences were observed very rarely, whereas some public TCRs were present in many individuals. The classifier was reported to diagnose cytomegalovirus status with high specificity and sensitivity in both the original and validation cohorts.

The CDR3 numbers 15 residues from cysteine through phenylalanine. The only DNA kept is the CDR3, 45 bases in frame from the first base. Between the V and J ends, shortened by 0 bases and 4 bases respectively, the junction contains 14 bases. Reading the germline V gene gives CDR1 SGHRS and CDR2 YFSETQ. The chain employs TRBV5-1 and TRBJ2-7; tentative D gene TRBD2, with 6 bases matching. This TCR derives from a young woman in good health and CMV-seronegative. Input material: PBMCs. The DNA sequence reads TGCGCCAGCAGCTTGGGGGAGGTTGGGGTTTACGAGCAGTACTTC. Translated, it gives CASSLGEVGVYEQYF. The full variable domain, completed from the reference TRBV5-1 and TRBJ2-7 proteins outside the CDR3, reads KAGVTQTPRYLIKTRGQQVTLSCSPISGHRSVSWYQQTPGQGLQFLFEYFSETQRNKGNFPGRFSGRQFSNSRSEMNVSTLELGDSALYLCASSLGEVGVYEQYFGPGTRLTVT.